This TCR beta chain is from a study of technical replicates of blood from a few donors (dated by TCRdb to the late 2010s). With regard to this clone: What this receptor recognizes is not known. Per-nucleotide qualities are absent, and no much larger clonotype sits a single base away.

Library construction relied on the immunoSEQ multiplex PCR assay. TCRdb holds this immuneACCESS table with in-frame rearrangements only. Some clones are missing; in checked studies, unresolved V genes explain under half, and the rest has no known cause. The sample table contains about 72,000 clones; only one count was recorded for approximately 92% of them. Of the sample, over 0.35% falls within the top ten clones. The germline V gene (reference sequence) provides CDR1 MNHEY and CDR2 SMNVEV. The CDR3 has 14 amino acids, counting the end cysteine and phenylalanine. The entry retains the CDR3 DNA only, 42 bases that are in frame from base 1. Trimming takes 3 bases from V and 4 bases from J, and the germline ends sit 12 bases apart.

The chain is made from TRBV27 and TRBJ1-2; tentative D gene TRBD1, with 6 bases matching. This TCR was recovered from a human donor in good health. Sequencing was done on a sample of T cells isolated from PBMCs. The DNA is TGTGCCAGCAGTTTGGGGGGGGCCCTCTATGGCTACACCTTC. This yields the protein CASSLGGALYGYTF.